This TCR beta chain was sequenced during a study of graft-versus-host responses after intestinal transplantation. About the research overall: As for transplant type, recipients had multivisceral, liver-intestinal, or isolated intestinal grafts. Study-level points and caveats: Where graft-donor T cell macrochimerism was present, patients had high graft-versus-host to host-versus-graft clonal ratios in allografts.

As concerns this clone: Its cognate antigen is unknown.

Germline V gives CDR1 KGHSH, CDR2 LQKENI. The CDR3 length is 16 residues. The V end lost 3 bases, the J end lost 3 bases, and 15 bases lay between the germline ends. Sequencing used immunoSEQ multiplex PCR; TCRdb keeps in-frame clones, though not all of them. The data hold 90,000 to 120,000 clones, with around 90% observed a single time. The specimen was unstimulated CD4+ T cells sorted from spleen or lymph node cells, collected before transplant. The rearrangement uses TRBV18 and TRBJ2-1; D possibly matches TRBD1 or TRBD2 (5 bases each). This receptor was identified in a human donor who was the organ donor for an intestinal transplant. DNA for the CDR3: TGTGCCAGCTCACCGGGGCCTCTGGCGGGCTACAATGAGCAGTTCTTC. It yields the protein CASSPGPLAGYNEQFF.